This T cell receptor beta chain was observed in a study of blood T cell repertoires in COVID-19. Study as a whole: Sites across the United States, Italy and Spain contributed samples from acute and convalescent COVID-19. Sources were T cells, B-cell-depleted T cells, or PBMCs; the material itself was cDNA or gDNA.

As processed by the authors: Scientists estimated how many nucleated cells there were by amplifying reference gene primers. TCRdb's copy holds only in-frame clones and misses some; the assay was immunoSEQ multiplex PCR. V and J calls plus clone size are reproduced from that table; the DNA served to infer D and trimming. The data show just over 150,000 clones, about 79% seen once. This CDR3 comprises 14 residues. Trimming took off 2 bases at V and 6 bases at J, with 11 bases between the two ends. Looked up from germline, CDR1 is MNHEY and CDR2 is SVGEGT. The receptor was isolated from a woman aged 50 to 60 with acute or convalescent COVID-19. Sequenced sample: peripheral blood. The chain uses TRBV6-2 or TRBV6-3 and TRBJ2-1; D is ambiguous. For the CDR3, the DNA is TGTGCCAGCAGTTACCACCCTTCCGGCAATGAGCAGTTCTTC. It translates to CASSYHPSGNEQFF.